This T cell receptor (beta chain) was observed in a study of blood T cell repertoires in COVID-19 (dated by TCRdb to about 2020). Some background on the complete study: Collaborator samples came from the United States, Italy and Spain and covered acute and convalescent phases of COVID-19. The repertoires were released in a freely available public database intended as a resource for research on the immune response to SARS-CoV-2. The material from the prospective study consisted of cDNA or gDNA derived from T cells, B-cell-depleted T cells, or PBMCs. Where HLA class I and class II types were available, the types were taken from metadata supplied by the sample provider, not from assay-based typing. Subjects who had been exposed to COVID-19, were actively infected with it, or had recovered from it provided the deeply sampled blood TCRbeta repertoires that made up the dataset. Sample metadata almost always included a de-identified subject ID, COVID-19 status, age in years and sex. Samples were obtained from the ongoing ImmuneRACE study (first 160 participants) and from 1,200 or so subjects provided by 6 global collaborators.

Results the study describes overall, beyond this receptor: The quantity of clinical and demographic metadata differed by source and by participant and was supplied without curation.

TCRbeta CDR3 regions were amplified from genomic DNA by means of the immunoSEQ Assay, a bias-controlled multiplex PCR. As for the authors' bioinformatics: The number of nucleated cells in each sample was estimated by amplification of reference gene primers within the assay. To quantify the absolute abundance of each unique TCRbeta CDR3 rearrangement, sequence reads were collapsed and filtered. For each sample, productive Simpson clonality was calculated as the square root of Simpson's diversity index over productive rearrangements. This is the immuneACCESS table as TCRdb keeps it, with only in-frame sequences that have V and J called. A part of the clones is gone; compared with another copy, unresolved V genes explain less than half, and the rest is unexplained. The DNA gave D and trimming, while V, J and clone size come from that table. The sample data list about 530,000 clones, and roughly 91% of these were observed just once. The ten largest clones take up 7.5% to 9.5% of the sample.

V loses 2 bases, J loses 6 bases, and the germline ends lie 19 bases apart. From cysteine to phenylalanine, the CDR3 is 16 amino acids long. Only the CDR3 region is kept as DNA, spanning 48 bases read in frame from base 1. CDR1 and CDR2, per the germline V gene (reference sequence), are LGHDT and YNNKEL. In Seattle, one collaborating source enrolled patients while the infection was active and tracked those patients longitudinally over the course of disease. The collaborating institutions used their own protocols to collect whole blood in K2EDTA tubes. For TCRbeta analysis, collaborator samples were shipped as frozen whole blood, as isolated PBMCs, or as DNA extracted from either sample type. On this clone itself: The specificity of this receptor is unknown. There are no base qualities to consult, and no much larger clone falls within one base.

Rearrangement joined TRBV3-1 (or the pseudogene TRBV3-2) to TRBJ1-1; the D segment could be TRBD1, given 5 matching bases. This TCR came from a woman between 50 and 59 years old with COVID-19, enrolled during active disease. Source material: peripheral blood. The DNA reads TGTGCCAGCAGCCAACTTCAACCTCAGGGTTTTGCTGAAGCTTTCTTT. It specifies CASSQLQPQGFAEAFF.